These T cell receptor beta chains were read from a single sample in a study of CD8+ T cells in alopecia areata. The table came from immunoSEQ multiplex PCR; TCRdb's copy has only in-frame clones and leaves some out. The table has about 13,000 clones, 65% to 70% seen once. The sample consisted of skin, taken at week 4, from a patient treated with tofacitinib. The receptors derive from a human donor with alopecia areata. CDR3s include the opening cysteine and the closing phenylalanine or tryptophan. Each record gives: V gene, clone size, D gene, CDR3 length, J gene, CDR3 DNA, CDR3 protein. The D gene is left open where the match is weak. Not every row has a clone size; where given, it reads once, few, many or a size class.

V: TRBV5-1; size: NA; D: TRBD2; length: 18; J: TRBJ2-1; DNA: TGCGCCAGCAGCTTGCGAGGTGTCAGCGGGGGTTCCTACAATGAGCAGTTCTTC; CDR3: CASSLRGVSGGSYNEQFF
V: TRBV2; size: few; D: NA; length: 16; J: TRBJ1-1; DNA: TGTGCCAGCAGTGAGCCCAAGACCTACAGGAACACTGAAGCTTTCTTT; CDR3: CASSEPKTYRNTEAFF
V: TRBV6-5; size: NA; D: NA; length: 13; J: TRBJ2-1; DNA: TGTGCCAGCACCGCCTCCGGGACTTTTGAGCAGTTCTTC; CDR3: CASTASGTFEQFF
V: TRBV4-3; size: NA; D: TRBD2; length: 15; J: TRBJ2-5; DNA: TGCGCCAGCAGCCCATTGGGACTAGGGCGGGAGACCCAGTACTTC; CDR3: CASSPLGLGRETQYF
V: TRBV7-2; size: NA; D: TRBD1; length: 17; J: TRBJ2-7; DNA: TGTGCCAGCAGCTTACTAAAGGGACAGCGCCACTCCTACGAGCAGTACTTC; CDR3: CASSLLKGQRHSYEQYF
V: TRBV7-9; size: once; D: TRBD1; length: 15; J: TRBJ1-3; DNA: TGTGCCAGCAGCCCCCGACAGGGCGCGGGAAACACCATATATTTT; CDR3: CASSPRQGAGNTIYF
V: TRBV19; size: once; D: NA; length: 16; J: TRBJ2-1; DNA: TGTGCCAGTAGCTACAGGGCCCGCGCTTCCTACAATGAGCAGTTCTTC; CDR3: CASSYRARASYNEQFF
V: TRBV5-6; size: NA; D: TRBD1; length: 15; J: TRBJ1-2; DNA: TGTGCCAGCAGCTCCTTGACAGGGTTGGGCTATGGCTACACCTTC; CDR3: CASSSLTGLGYGYTF
V: TRBV7-2; size: NA; D: TRBD2; length: 14; J: TRBJ2-1; DNA: TGTGCCAGCAGCTTGGGACTAGCCTACAATGAGCAGTTCTTC; CDR3: CASSLGLAYNEQFF
V: TRBV30; size: NA; D: TRBD1; length: 16; J: TRBJ1-6; DNA: TGTGCCTGGAGCGGTGGGACAGGGAGGCCTAATTCACCCCTCCACTTT; CDR3: CAWSGGTGRPNSPLHF
V: TRBV5-1; size: few; D: TRBD2; length: 17; J: TRBJ2-5; DNA: TGCGCCAGCAGCTCCGGACTAGCGGGGGGGAGTAGAGAGACCCAGTACTTC; CDR3: CASSSGLAGGSRETQYF
V: TRBV7-2; size: NA; D: NA; length: 14; J: TRBJ2-5; DNA: TGTGCCAGCAGCTTATACAAGCCCCAAGAGACCCAGTACTTC; CDR3: CASSLYKPQETQYF
V: TRBV10-3; size: NA; D: NA; length: 12; J: TRBJ2-1; DNA: TGTGCCATCAGTGAGAGAACGTATGAGCAGTTCTTC; CDR3: CAISERTYEQFF
V: TRBV7-9; size: NA; D: NA; length: 11; J: TRBJ2-7; DNA: TGTGCCAGCAGCTTAACCTACGAGCAGTACTTC; CDR3: CASSLTYEQYF
V: TRBV6-1; size: NA; D: NA; length: 14; J: TRBJ2-7; DNA: TGTGCCAGCAGTGAAGGGCTAGGGCCCTACGAGCAGTACTTC; CDR3: CASSEGLGPYEQYF
V: TRBV6-6; size: NA; D: TRBD2; length: 16; J: TRBJ2-2; DNA: TGTGCCAGCAGTACTAGCGGGGGGGCGAACACCGGGGAGCTGTTTTTT; CDR3: CASSTSGGANTGELFF
V: TRBV5-1; size: NA; D: NA; length: 14; J: TRBJ1-2; DNA: TGCGCCAGCAGCTTGGCTGCAGGGGAGTATGGCTACACCTTC; CDR3: CASSLAAGEYGYTF
V: TRBV25-1; size: NA; D: NA; length: 16; J: TRBJ1-4; DNA: TGTGCCAGCAGCGCAGACGTCGTGGGTCTTACTGAAAAACTGTTTTTT; CDR3: CASSADVVGLTEKLFF
V: TRBV5-4; size: NA; D: NA; length: 13; J: TRBJ2-5; DNA: TGTGCCAGCAGTCCTCCGGGGAGAGAGACCCAGTACTTC; CDR3: CASSPPGRETQYF
V: TRBV19; size: NA; D: NA; length: 13; J: TRBJ1-1; DNA: TGTGCCAGTACCTATCGGATGAACACTGAAGCTTTCTTT; CDR3: CASTYRMNTEAFF
V: TRBV5-1; size: NA; D: TRBD1; length: 17; J: TRBJ1-2; DNA: TGCGCCAGCAGCCTAGGGACAGGGGGACGCCTCGACTATGGCTACACCTTC; CDR3: CASSLGTGGRLDYGYTF
V: TRBV6-5; size: once; D: NA; length: 13; J: TRBJ2-5; DNA: TGTGCCAGCAGGCAGGAGGGGGTAAAGACCCAGTACTTC; CDR3: CASRQEGVKTQYF
V: TRBV7-3; size: NA; D: NA; length: 13; J: TRBJ1-4; DNA: TGTGCCAGCAGCTTACAGGTTAATGAAAAACTGTTTTTT; CDR3: CASSLQVNEKLFF